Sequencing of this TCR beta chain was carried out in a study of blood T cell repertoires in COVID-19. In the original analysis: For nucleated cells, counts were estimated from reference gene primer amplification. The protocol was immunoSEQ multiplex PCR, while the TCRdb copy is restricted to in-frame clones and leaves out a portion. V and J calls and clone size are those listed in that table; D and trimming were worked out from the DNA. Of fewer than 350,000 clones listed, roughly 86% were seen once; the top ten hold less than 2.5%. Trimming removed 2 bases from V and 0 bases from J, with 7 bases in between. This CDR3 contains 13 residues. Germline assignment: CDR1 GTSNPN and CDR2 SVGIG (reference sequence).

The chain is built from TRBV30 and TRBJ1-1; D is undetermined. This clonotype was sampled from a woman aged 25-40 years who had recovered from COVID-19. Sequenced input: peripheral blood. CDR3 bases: TGTGCCTGGAGTTTCCACTTGAACACTGAAGCTTTCTTT. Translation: CAWSFHLNTEAFF.